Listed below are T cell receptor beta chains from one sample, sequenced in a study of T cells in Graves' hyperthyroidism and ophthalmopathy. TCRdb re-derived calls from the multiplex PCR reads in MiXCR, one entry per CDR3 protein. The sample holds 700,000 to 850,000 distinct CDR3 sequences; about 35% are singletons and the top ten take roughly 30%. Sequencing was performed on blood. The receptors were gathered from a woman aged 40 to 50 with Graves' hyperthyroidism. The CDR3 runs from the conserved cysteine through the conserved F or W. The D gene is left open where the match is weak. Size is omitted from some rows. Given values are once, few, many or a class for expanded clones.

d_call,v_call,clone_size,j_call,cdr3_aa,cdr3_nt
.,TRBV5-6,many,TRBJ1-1,CASSFTGATEAFF,TGTGCCAGCAGCTTCACCGGGGCGACTGAAGCTTTCTTT
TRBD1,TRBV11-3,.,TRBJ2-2,CASSPRMTPGQLNTGELFF,TGTGCCAGCAGCCCTAGGATGACCCCGGGACAGCTAAACACCGGGGAGCTGTTTTTT
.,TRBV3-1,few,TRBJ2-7,CASSQVGGKDEQYF,TGTGCCAGCAGCCAAGTAGGAGGGAAAGACGAGCAGTACTTC
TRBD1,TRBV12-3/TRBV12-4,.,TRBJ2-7,CASSYEGGAYEQYF,TGTGCCAGCAGTTATGAAGGGGGCGCTTACGAGCAGTACTTC
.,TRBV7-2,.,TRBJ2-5,CASSLTFF,TGTGCCAGCAGCCTGACGTTCTTT
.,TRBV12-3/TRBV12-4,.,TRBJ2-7,CASSFGSIAYEQYF,TGTGCCAGCAGTTTTGGATCCATAGCCTACGAGCAGTACTTC
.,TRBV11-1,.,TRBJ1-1,CASSFYICSARTGMNTEAFF,.
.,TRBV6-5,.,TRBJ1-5,CASRGAGDNQPQHF,TGTGCCAGCAGGGGAGCGGGTGACAATCAGCCCCAGCATTTT
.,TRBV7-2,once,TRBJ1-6,CAKDGGYANSPLHF,TGTGCCAAGGACGGGGGATACGCTAATTCACCCCTCCACTTT
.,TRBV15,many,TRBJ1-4,CATSRDRGAEKLFF,TGTGCCACCAGCAGAGATAGGGGGGCGGAAAAACTGTTTTTT
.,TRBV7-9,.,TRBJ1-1,CASSQSGGKTEAFF,TGCGCCAGCAGCCAATCCGGGGGCAAAACTGAAGCTTTCTTT
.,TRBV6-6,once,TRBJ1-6,CASSGVGSSPLHF,TGTGCCAGCTCGGGGGTAGGGAGCTCACCCCTCCACTTT
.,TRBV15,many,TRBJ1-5,CATSRDLGGAGQPQHF,TGTGCCACCAGCAGAGATCTGGGAGGGGCCGGTCAGCCCCAGCATTTT
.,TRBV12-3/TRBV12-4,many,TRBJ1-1,CATTGNTNTEAFF,TGTGCCACTACAGGGAACACGAACACTGAAGCTTTCTTT
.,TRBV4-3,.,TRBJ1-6,CASSQDDRTNSPLHF,TGCGCCAGCAGCCAAGACGACAGAACTAATTCACCCCTCCACTTT
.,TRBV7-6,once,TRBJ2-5,CASSSGVAAQETQYF,TGTGCCAGCAGCTCAGGAGTAGCGGCCCAAGAGACCCAGTACTTC
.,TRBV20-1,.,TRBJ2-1,CSARSGADNEQFF,TGCAGTGCTAGATCGGGGGCGGACAATGAGCAGTTCTTC
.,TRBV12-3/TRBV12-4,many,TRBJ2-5,CASSPVAGQETQYF,TGTGCCAGCAGTCCCGTGGCGGGCCAAGAGACCCAGTACTTC
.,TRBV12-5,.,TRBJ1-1,CASGFLLRGSQGEAFF,TGTGCTAGTGGTTTCCTATTACGGGGCTCTCAGGGTGAAGCTTTCTTT
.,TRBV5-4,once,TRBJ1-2,CASSRRGEGYTF,TGTGCCAGCAGCCGCAGGGGCGAAGGCTACACCTTC
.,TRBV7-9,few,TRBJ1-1,CASSLGPKGPNTEAFF,TGTGCCAGCAGCTTAGGCCCCAAGGGACCGAACACTGAAGCTTTCTTT
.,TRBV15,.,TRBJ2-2,CATSRLGELFF,TGTGCCACCAGCAGGCTAGGCGAGCTGTTTTTT
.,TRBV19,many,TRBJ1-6,CASSSGWTGNSPLHF,TGTGCCAGTAGTAGCGGGTGGACGGGGAATTCACCCCTCCACTTT
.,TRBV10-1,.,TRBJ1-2,CASSEIGSVAGYTF,TGCGCCAGCAGTGAAATTGGCTCTGTGGCTGGCTACACCTTC
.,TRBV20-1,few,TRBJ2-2,CSARGDTQAGELFF,TGCAGTGCTAGAGGGGACACCCAAGCCGGGGAGCTGTTTTTT
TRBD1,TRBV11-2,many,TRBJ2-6,CASRWTGFKSGANVLTF,TGTGCCAGCAGGTGGACAGGGTTTAAGTCTGGGGCCAACGTCCTGACTTTC
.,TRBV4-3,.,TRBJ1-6,CASSQYRGAHSPLHF,TGCGCCAGCAGCCAATACCGGGGAGCCCATTCACCCCTCCACTTT
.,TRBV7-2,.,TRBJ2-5,CASSLDSSQQTQYF,TGTGCCAGCAGCCTCGACTCTTCCCAACAGACCCAGTACTTC
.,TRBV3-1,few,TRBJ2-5,CASGVRGLQETQYF,TGTGCCAGCGGAGTGAGGGGATTACAAGAGACCCAGTACTTC
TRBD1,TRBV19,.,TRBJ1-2,CASSSRTGEVFRGYTF,TGTGCCAGCAGTTCACGGACAGGAGAGGTCTTTAGGGGCTACACCTTC
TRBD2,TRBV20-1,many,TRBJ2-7,CSARGGRYEQYF,TGCAGTGCTAGGGGGGGGAGATACGAGCAGTACTTC
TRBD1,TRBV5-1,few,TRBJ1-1,CASSNGQATNTEAFF,TGCGCCAGCAGCAACGGACAGGCGACGAACACTGAAGCTTTCTTT
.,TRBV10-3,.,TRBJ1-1,CAISEGQQDTEAFF,TGTGCCATCAGTGAGGGACAGCAGGACACTGAAGCTTTCTTT
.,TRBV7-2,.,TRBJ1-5,CASSLESSSNQPQHF,TGTGCCAGCAGCTTAGAGTCGAGTAGCAATCAGCCCCAGCATTTT
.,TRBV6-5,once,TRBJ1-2,CASKENWGYGYTF,TGTGCCAGCAAGGAAAACTGGGGCTATGGCTACACCTTC
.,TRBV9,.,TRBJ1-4,CASSGTPDEKLFF,TGTGCCAGCAGCGGGACGCCGGATGAAAAACTGTTTTTT
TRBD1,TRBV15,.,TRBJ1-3,CATKETGDSGNTIYF,TGTGCCACCAAGGAGACAGGGGACTCTGGAAACACCATATATTTT